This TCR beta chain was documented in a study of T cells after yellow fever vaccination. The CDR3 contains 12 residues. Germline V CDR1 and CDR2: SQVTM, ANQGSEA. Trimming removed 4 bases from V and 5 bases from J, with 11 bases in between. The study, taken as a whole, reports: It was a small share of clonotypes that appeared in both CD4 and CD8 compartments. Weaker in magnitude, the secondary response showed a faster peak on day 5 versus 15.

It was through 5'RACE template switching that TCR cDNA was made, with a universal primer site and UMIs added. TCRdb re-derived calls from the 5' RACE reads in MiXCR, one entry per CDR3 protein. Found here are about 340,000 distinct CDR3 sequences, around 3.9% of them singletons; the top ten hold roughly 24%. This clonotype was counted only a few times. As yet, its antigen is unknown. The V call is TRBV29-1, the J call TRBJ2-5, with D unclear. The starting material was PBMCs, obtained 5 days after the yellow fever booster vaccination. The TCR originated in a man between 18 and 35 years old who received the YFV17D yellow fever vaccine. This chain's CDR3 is CSVAHSRETQYF. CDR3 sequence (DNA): TGCAGCGTTGCCCATTCAAGGGAGACCCAGTACTTC. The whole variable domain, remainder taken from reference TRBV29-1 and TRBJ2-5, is SAVISQKPSRDICQRGTSLTIQCQVDSQVTMMFWYRQQPGQSLTLIATANQGSEATYESGFVIDKFPISRPNLTFSTLTVSNMSPEDSSIYLCSVAHSRETQYFGPGTRLLVL.